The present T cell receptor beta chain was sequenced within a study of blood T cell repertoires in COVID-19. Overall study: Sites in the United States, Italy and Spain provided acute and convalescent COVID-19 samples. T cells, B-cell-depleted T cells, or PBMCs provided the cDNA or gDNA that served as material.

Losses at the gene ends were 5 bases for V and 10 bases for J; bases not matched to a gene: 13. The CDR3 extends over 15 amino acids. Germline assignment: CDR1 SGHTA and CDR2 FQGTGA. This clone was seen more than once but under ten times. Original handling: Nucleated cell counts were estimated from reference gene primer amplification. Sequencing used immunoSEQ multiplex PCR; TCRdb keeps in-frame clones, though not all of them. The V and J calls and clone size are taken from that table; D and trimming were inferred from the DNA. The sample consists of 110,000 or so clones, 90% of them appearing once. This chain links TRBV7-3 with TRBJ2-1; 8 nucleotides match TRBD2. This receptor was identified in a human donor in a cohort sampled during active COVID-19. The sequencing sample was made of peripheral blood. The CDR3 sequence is CASSPLAATLREQFF. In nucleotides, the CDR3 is TGTGCCAGCAGCCCACTAGCGGCAACCTTACGCGAGCAGTTCTTC.